This T cell receptor beta chain was identified in a study of T-cell reconstitution after alpha-beta-depleted transplantation in children. There are many counts of this clonotype. Unique molecular identifiers featured in how the TCRbeta library was prepared. TCRdb recomputed calls from the PCR reads with MiXCR, one row per CDR3 protein. The sample has about 540,000 distinct CDR3 sequences, around 19% seen once; the top ten hold 2.5% to 3.5%. Trimming removed 6 bases at V and 5 bases at J, with 17 bases between. CDR3 length equals 15 residues. The clonotype originates from a human donor who donated a stem cell graft to a child with acute lymphoblastic leukemia. The chain employs TRBV12-3 or TRBV12-4 and TRBJ1-5; D is perhaps TRBD1 (6 bases). The input for sequencing was PBMCs from the stem cell graft donor, taken from the stem cell graft. The CDR3 DNA reads TGTGCCAGCAGCACGGGGGGCGGTGGGGATCAGCCCCAGCATTTT. This gives the protein CASSTGGGGDQPQHF.